This TCR beta chain is drawn from a study of a mutant IDH1 vaccine in newly diagnosed glioma. Study summary: The earlier regimen, radiotherapy, temozolomide, or both, was most often both.

The table came from immunoSEQ multiplex PCR; TCRdb's copy has only in-frame clones and leaves some out. The sample contains 40,000 or so clones, 78% of which appear only once. J gave up 2 bases and V 4 bases, and 6 bases lay outside the gene matches. The germline V gene encodes CDR1 SGDLS and CDR2 YYNGEE. CDR3 length equals 14 residues. The time point denotes: baseline, week 1 (first vaccination visit). The treatment denotes: pre-vaccination baseline after standard-of-care therapy. Each astrocytoma in the donors was new, WHO grade 3 or 4, IDH1-mutant and ATRX-lost. The sequencing here drew on PBMCs, taken from a glioma patient treated with radiotherapy, temozolomide or both. The TCR originated in a man aged 35-49 years with glioma. Some clones in this sample may be carry-over from other donors' samples. The chain couples TRBV9 to TRBJ2-7; 7 nucleotides line up with TRBD1. The chain's CDR3 is CASSPRTGPYEQYF. In DNA form, the CDR3 reads TGTGCCAGCAGCCCCCGGACAGGCCCCTACGAGCAGTACTTC.